This TCR beta chain was sequenced for a study of T cells after yellow fever vaccination. Researchers made TCR cDNA using 5'RACE template switching, and this step added a universal primer site and UMIs. One entry per CDR3 protein, called by TCRdb with MiXCR from the 5' RACE reads. The repertoire holds a few hundred thousand distinct CDR3 sequences, around 4.1% seen once, with roughly 24% in the top ten. This CDR3 has 15 residues. Germline CDR1 MNHEY, CDR2 SMNVEV (reference sequence). V lost 5 bases, J lost 4 bases, and 17 bases lay in between. The V and J genes are TRBV27 and TRBJ1-2; D call uncertain. The starting material was PBMCs, obtained 5 days after the yellow fever booster vaccination. The clonotype originates from a man younger than 35 who received the YFV17D yellow fever vaccine. Here the CDR3 reads CASSTRERPLYGYTF. The CDR3 region has the DNA TGTGCCAGCAGTACCCGGGAGCGACCACTCTATGGCTACACCTTC.